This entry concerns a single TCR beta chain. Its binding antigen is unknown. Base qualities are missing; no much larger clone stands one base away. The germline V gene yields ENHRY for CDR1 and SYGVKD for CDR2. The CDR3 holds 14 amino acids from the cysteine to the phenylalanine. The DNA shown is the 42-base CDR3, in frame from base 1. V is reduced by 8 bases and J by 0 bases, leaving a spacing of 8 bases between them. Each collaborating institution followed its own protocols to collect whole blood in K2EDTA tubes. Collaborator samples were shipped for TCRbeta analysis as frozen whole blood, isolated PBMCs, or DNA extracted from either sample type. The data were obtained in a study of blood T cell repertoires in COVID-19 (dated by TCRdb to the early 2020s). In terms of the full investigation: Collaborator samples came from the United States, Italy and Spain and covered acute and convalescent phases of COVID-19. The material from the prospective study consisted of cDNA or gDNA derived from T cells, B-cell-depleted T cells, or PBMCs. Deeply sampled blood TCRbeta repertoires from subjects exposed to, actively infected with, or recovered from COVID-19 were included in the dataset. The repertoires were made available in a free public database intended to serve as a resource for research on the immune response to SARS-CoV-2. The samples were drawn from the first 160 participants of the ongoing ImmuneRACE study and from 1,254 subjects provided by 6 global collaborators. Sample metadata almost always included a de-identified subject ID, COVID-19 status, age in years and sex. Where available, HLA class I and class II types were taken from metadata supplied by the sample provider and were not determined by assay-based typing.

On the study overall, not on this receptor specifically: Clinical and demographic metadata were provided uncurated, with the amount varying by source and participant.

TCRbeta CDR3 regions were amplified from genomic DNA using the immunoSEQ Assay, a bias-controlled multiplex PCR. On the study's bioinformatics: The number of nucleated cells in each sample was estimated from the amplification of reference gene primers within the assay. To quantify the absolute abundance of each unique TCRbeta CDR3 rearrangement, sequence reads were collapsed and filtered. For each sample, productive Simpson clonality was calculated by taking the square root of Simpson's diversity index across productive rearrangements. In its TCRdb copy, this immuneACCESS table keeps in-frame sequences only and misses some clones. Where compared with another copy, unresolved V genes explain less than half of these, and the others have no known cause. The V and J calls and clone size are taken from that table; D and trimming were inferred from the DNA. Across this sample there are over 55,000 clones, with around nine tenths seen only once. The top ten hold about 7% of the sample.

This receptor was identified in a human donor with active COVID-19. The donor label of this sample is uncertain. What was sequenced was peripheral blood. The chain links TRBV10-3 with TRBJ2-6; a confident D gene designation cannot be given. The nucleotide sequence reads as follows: TGTGCCATCGGAGATGGCTCTGGGGCCAACGTCCTGACTTTC. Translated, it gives CAIGDGSGANVLTF.